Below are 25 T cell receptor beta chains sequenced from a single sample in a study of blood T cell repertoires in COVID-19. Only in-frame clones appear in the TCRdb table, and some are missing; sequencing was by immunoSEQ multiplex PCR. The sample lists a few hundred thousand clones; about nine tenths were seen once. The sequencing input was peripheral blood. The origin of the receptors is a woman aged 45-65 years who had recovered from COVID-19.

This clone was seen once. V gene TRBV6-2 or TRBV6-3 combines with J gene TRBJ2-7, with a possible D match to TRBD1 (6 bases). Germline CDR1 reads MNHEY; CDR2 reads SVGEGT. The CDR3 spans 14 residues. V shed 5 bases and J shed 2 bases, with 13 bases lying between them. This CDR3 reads CASSELDRTYEQYF. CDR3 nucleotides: TGTGCCAGCAGTGAGTTGGACAGAACCTACGAGCAGTACTTC.

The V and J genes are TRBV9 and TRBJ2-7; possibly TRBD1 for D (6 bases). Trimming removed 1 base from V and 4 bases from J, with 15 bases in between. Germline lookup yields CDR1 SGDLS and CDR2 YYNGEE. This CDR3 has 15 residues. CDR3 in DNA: TGTGCCAGCAGCGTAACCCCCCGCACAGGGTACGAGCAGTACTTC. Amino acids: CASSVTPRTGYEQYF. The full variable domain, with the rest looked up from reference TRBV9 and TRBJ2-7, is DSGVTQTPKHLITATGQRVTLRCSPRSGDLSVYWYQQSLDQGLQFLIQYYNGEERAKGNILERFSAQQFPDLHSELNLSSLELGDSALYFCASSVTPRTGYEQYFGPGTRLTVT.

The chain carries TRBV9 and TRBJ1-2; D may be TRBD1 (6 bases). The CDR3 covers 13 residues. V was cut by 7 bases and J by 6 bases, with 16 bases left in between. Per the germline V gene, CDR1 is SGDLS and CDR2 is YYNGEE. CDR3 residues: CASSGRQDNGYTF. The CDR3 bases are TGTGCCAGCTCTGGCCGACAGGATAATGGCTACACCTTC. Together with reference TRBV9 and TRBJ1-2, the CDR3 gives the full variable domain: DSGVTQTPKHLITATGQRVTLRCSPRSGDLSVYWYQQSLDQGLQFLIQYYNGEERAKGNILERFSAQQFPDLHSELNLSSLELGDSALYFCASSGRQDNGYTFGSGTRLTVV.

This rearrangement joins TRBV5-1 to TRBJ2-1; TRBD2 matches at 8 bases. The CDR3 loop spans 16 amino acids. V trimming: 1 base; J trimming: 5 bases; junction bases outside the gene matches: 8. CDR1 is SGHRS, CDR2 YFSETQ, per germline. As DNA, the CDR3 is TGCGCCAGCAGCTTGATGGTAGCGGGGAGAAACAATGAGCAGTTCTTC. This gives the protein CASSLMVAGRNNEQFF.

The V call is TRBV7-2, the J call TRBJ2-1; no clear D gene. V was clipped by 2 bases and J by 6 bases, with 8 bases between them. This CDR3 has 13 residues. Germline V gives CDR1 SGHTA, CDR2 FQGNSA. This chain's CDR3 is CASSLHRLNEQFF. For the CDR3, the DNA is TGTGCCAGCAGCTTACATAGACTCAATGAGCAGTTCTTC.

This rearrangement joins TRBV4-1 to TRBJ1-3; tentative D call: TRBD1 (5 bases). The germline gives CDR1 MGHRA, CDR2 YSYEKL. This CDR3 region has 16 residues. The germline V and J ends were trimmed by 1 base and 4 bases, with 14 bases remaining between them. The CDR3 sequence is CASSQVGRSGGNTIYF. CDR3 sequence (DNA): TGCGCCAGCAGCCAAGTGGGCAGATCAGGGGGAAACACCATATATTTT.

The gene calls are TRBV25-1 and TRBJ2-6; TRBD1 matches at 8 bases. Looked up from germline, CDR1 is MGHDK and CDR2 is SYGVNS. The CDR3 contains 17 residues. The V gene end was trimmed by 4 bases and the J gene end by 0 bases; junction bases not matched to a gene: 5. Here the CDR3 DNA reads TGTGCCAGCAGTGGACAGGGGTCCCCCTCTGGGGCCAACGTCCTGACTTTC. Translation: CASSGQGSPSGANVLTF.

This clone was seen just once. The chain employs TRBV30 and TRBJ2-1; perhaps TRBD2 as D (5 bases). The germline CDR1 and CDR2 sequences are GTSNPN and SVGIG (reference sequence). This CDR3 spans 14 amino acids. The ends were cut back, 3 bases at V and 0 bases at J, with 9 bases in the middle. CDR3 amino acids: CAWSGVSSYNEQFF. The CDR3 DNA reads TGTGCCTGGAGCGGGGTAAGCTCCTACAATGAGCAGTTCTTC.

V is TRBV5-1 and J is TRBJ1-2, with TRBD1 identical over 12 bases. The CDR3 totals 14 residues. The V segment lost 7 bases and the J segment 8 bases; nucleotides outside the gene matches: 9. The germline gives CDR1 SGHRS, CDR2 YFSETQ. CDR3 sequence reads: CASQGQGASMGYTF. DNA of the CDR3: TGCGCCAGCCAGGGACAGGGGGCCTCTATGGGCTACACCTTC.

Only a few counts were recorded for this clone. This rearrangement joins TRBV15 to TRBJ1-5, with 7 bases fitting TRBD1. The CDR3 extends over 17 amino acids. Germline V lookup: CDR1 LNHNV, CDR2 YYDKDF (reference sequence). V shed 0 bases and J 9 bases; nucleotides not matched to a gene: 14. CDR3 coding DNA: TGTGCCACCAGCAGAGATCAAGGGACAGCTGGGGGTCGGCCCCAGCATTTT. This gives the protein CATSRDQGTAGGRPQHF. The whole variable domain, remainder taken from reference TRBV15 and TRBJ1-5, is DAMVIQNPRYQVTQFGKPVTLSCSQTLNHNVMYWYQQKSSQAPKLLFHYYDKDFNNEADTPDNFQSRRPNTSFCFLDIRSPGLGDTAMYLCATSRDQGTAGGRPQHFGDGTRLSIL.

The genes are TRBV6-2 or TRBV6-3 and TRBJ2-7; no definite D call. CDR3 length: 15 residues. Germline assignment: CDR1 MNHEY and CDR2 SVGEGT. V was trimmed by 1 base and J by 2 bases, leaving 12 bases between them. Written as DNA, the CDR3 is TGTGCCAGCAGTTACTTAGGAGTAGGAGCCTACGAGCAGTACTTC. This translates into CASSYLGVGAYEQYF.

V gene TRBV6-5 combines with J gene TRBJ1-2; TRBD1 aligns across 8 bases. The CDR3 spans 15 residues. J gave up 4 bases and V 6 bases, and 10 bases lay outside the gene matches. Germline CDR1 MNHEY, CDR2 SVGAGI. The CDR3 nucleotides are TGTGCCAGCAGCCCCAGGACAGGGACTTCCTATGGCTACACCTTC. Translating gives CASSPRTGTSYGYTF.

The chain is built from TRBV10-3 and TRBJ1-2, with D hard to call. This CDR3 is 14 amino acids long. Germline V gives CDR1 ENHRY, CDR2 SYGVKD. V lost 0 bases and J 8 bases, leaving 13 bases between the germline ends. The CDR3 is CAISESEKMEGYTF. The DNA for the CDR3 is TGTGCCATCAGTGAGTCTGAGAAGATGGAGGGCTACACCTTC.

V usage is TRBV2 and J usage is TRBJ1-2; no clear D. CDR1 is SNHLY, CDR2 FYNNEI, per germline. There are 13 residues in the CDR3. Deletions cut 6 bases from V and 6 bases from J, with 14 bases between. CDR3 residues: CASRGSSRDGYTF. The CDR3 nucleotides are TGTGCCAGCAGGGGGAGTTCTAGGGATGGCTACACCTTC.

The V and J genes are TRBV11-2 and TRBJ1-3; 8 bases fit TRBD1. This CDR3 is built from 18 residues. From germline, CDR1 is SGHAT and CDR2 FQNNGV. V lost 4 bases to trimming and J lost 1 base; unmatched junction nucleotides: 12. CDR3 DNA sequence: TGTGCCAGCAGCTCTATCGGCAGGGGGCATGAATCTGGAAACACCATATATTTT. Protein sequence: CASSSIGRGHESGNTIYF.

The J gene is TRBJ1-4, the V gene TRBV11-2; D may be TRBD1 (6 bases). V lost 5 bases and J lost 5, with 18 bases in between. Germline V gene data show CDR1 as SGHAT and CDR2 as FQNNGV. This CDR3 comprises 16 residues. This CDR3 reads CASSNYGTQPNEKLFF. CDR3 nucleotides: TGTGCCAGCAGCAACTACGGGACACAACCGAATGAAAAACTGTTTTTT. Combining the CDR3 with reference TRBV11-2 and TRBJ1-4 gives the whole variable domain EAGVAQSPRYKIIEKRQSVAFWCNPISGHATLYWYQQILGQGPKLLIQFQNNGVVDDSQLPKDRFSAERLKGVDSTLKIQPAKLEDSAVYLCASSNYGTQPNEKLFFGSGTQLSVL.

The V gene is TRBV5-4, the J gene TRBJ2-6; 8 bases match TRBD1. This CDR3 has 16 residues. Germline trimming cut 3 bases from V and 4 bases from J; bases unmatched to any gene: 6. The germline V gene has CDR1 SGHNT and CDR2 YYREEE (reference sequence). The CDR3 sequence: CASSSGTGPGANVLTF. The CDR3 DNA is TGTGCCAGCAGCTCGGGGACAGGCCCCGGGGCCAACGTCCTGACTTTC.

In DNA form, the CDR3 reads TGTGCCAGCAGCCCCCGAACGCTAGCGGGAGAAGTAGATACGCAGTATTTT. Translation: CASSPRTLAGEVDTQYF. This chain uses TRBV11-2 with TRBJ2-3; 10 nucleotides align to TRBD2. CDR1 is SGHAT and CDR2 is FQNNGV in the germline V gene. CDR3 size: 17 residues. V lost 5 bases, J lost 5 bases, and 13 bases stayed unmatched.

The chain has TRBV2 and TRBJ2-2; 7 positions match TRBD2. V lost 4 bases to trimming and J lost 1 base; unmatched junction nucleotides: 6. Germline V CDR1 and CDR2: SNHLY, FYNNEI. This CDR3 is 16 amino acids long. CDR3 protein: CASSGRLAVNTGELFF. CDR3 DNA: TGTGCCAGCAGTGGAAGACTAGCAGTGAACACCGGGGAGCTGTTTTTT.

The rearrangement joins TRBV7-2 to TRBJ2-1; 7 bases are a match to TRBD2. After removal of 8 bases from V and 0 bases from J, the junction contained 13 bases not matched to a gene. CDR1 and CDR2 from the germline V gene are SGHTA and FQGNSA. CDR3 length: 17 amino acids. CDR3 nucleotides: TGTGCCAGCGGGCCACCCGAGCGGGGTAGCTCCTACAATGAGCAGTTCTTC. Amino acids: CASGPPERGSSYNEQFF. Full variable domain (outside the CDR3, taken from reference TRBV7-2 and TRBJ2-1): GAGVSQSPSNKVTEKGKDVELRCDPISGHTALYWYRQSLGQGLEFLIYFQGNSAPDKSGLPSDRFSAERTGGSVSTLTIQRTQQEDSAVYLCASGPPERGSSYNEQFFGPGTRLTVL.

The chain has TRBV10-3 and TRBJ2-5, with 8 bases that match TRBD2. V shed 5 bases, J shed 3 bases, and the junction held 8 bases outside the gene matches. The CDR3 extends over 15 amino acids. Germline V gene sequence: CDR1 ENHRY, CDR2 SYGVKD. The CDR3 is CAISYSSGSEETQYF. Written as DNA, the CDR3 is TGTGCCATCAGTTATTCTAGCGGGTCCGAAGAGACCCAGTACTTC.

The chain's CDR3 is CASSEQDRGTDTQYF. CDR3 coding DNA: TGTGCCAGCAGTGAGCAGGACAGGGGCACAGATACGCAGTATTTT. This sequence joins TRBV6-1 and TRBJ2-3, with TRBD1 matching over 8 bases. The CDR3 is 15 amino acids. V was clipped by 3 bases and J by 1 base; unmatched bases: 3. CDR1 and CDR2 (germline): MNHNS, SASEGT.

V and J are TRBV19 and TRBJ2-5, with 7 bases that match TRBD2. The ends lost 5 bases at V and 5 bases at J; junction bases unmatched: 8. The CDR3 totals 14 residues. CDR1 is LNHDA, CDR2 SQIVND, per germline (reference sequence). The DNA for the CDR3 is TGTGCCAGTAGTTTCAGACTGGGAGGGGAGACCCAGTACTTC. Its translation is CASSFRLGGETQYF.

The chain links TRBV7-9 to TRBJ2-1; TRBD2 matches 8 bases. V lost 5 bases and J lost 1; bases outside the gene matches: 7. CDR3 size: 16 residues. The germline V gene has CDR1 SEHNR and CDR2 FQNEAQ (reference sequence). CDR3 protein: CASSTRLAPSYNEQFF. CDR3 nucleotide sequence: TGTGCCAGCAGCACCCGACTAGCGCCTTCCTACAATGAGCAGTTCTTC.

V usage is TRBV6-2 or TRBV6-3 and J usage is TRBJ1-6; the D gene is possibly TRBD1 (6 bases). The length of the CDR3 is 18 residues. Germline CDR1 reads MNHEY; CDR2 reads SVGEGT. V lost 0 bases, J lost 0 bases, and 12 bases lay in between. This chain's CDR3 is CASSYSLGQSSYNSPLHF. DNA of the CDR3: TGTGCCAGCAGTTACTCCCTCGGACAGAGCTCCTATAATTCACCCCTCCACTTT.